One sample yielded the 6 T cell receptor beta chains listed below, sequenced in a study of blood T cell repertoires in COVID-19. Measured with immunoSEQ multiplex PCR; TCRdb has only the in-frame clones, and not every one. The table records some 140,000 clones, 79% of them present only once. Specimen: peripheral blood. These TCRs come from a man in his sixties with acute or convalescent COVID-19.

The rearrangement joins TRBV7-9 to TRBJ2-2; 10 positions match TRBD2. Germline CDR1 is SEHNR and CDR2 is FQNEAQ (reference sequence). V lost 3 bases to trimming and J lost 7 bases; unmatched junction nucleotides: 8. The CDR3 is 16 amino acids. The CDR3 loop reads CASSFPSSGSVGELFF. The CDR3 DNA is TGTGCCAGCAGCTTCCCTTCTAGCGGGAGTGTCGGGGAGCTGTTTTTT.

This chain uses TRBV9 with TRBJ1-1; 9 bases are a match to TRBD1. J gave up 4 bases and V 2 bases, and 6 bases lay outside the gene matches. This CDR3 is 15 amino acids long. Germline CDR1 and CDR2: SGDLS and YYNGEE. This CDR3 reads CASSVRDREGTEAFF. DNA of the CDR3: TGTGCCAGCAGCGTCCGGGACAGGGAGGGCACTGAAGCTTTCTTT.

This clone turned up a few times. The chain recombines TRBV6-5 with TRBJ2-4, with D possibly being TRBD2 (6 bases). V was clipped by 5 bases and J by 2 bases, with 13 bases between them. Germline V CDR1 and CDR2: MNHEY, SVGAGI. The CDR3 sequence is 15 residues long. CDR3 in DNA: TGTGCCAGCAGTCCACCGGGCGGGACCAAAAACATTCAGTACTTC. This encodes CASSPPGGTKNIQYF.

The V call is TRBV6-5, the J call TRBJ1-4, with D unclear. The germline V and J ends were trimmed by 11 bases and 7 bases, with 14 bases remaining between them. The CDR3 has 12 residues. Germline values: CDR1 MNHEY, CDR2 SVGAGI. The CDR3 spells CAAGSNSEKLFF. The CDR3 DNA reads as TGTGCCGCCGGAAGCAACAGTGAAAAACTGTTTTTT.

The chain links TRBV7-2 to TRBJ1-3, with D unresolved. Trimming removed 1 base at V and 2 bases at J, with 9 bases between. CDR1 and CDR2 from the germline V gene are SGHTA and FQGNSA. The CDR3 covers 15 residues. This chain's CDR3 is CASSLVNGPGNTIYF. CDR3 coding DNA: TGTGCCAGCAGCTTAGTAAACGGTCCTGGAAACACCATATATTTT.

The chain uses TRBV5-4 and TRBJ2-7; 10 bases match TRBD2. The CDR3 covers 19 residues. Looked up from germline, CDR1 is SGHNT and CDR2 is YYREEE (reference sequence). The ends lost 2 bases at V and 4 bases at J; junction bases unmatched: 18. Here the CDR3 DNA reads TGTGCCAGCAGCTTCCTATTAAATCTCGGACTAGCGGCTCTATACGAGCAGTACTTC. Translating it yields CASSFLLNLGLAALYEQYF.